This is a list of T cell receptor beta chains from one sample in a study of T cell responses to AZD1222 COVID-19 vaccine. Using immunoSEQ multiplex PCR, the repertoire was profiled, and TCRdb retains in-frame clones only, with some absent. The table has approximately 120,000 clones, over 90% seen once; the top ten hold 0.91%. The specimen was peripheral blood, collected on day 0 of AZD1222 vaccination. These receptor sequences come from an adult in good health. CDR3s include the opening cysteine and the closing phenylalanine or tryptophan. The D gene is left open where the match is weak.

V gene	J gene	D gene	CDR3 protein	CDR3 DNA
TRBV7-8	TRBJ2-7	TRBD2	CASSWGLPSSYEQYF	TGTGCCAGCAGCTGGGGACTACCAAGCTCCTACGAGCAGTACTTC
TRBV3-1/TRBV3-2	TRBJ1-3	-	CASSQDLGGWGNTIYF	TGTGCCAGCAGCCAAGATCTAGGAGGGTGGGGAAACACCATATATTTT
TRBV3-1/TRBV3-2	TRBJ2-4	TRBD2	CASRSTSGGSSGNIQYF	TGTGCCAGCAGATCCACTAGCGGGGGGTCGTCGGGAAACATTCAGTACTTC
TRBV7-8	TRBJ1-5	-	CASSLLDKANQPQHF	TGTGCCAGCAGCTTACTGGACAAGGCGAATCAGCCCCAGCATTTT
TRBV5-1	TRBJ1-2	TRBD1	CASSLGQGANYGYTF	TGCGCCAGCAGCTTGGGACAGGGGGCAAACTATGGCTACACCTTC
TRBV7-6	TRBJ2-1	TRBD2	CASSLGASGGNEQFF	TGTGCCAGCAGCTTAGGGGCTAGCGGGGGCAATGAGCAGTTCTTC
TRBV2	TRBJ1-1	-	CASSEVGGNTEAFF	TGTGCCAGCAGTGAAGTGGGGGGGAACACTGAAGCTTTCTTT
TRBV2	TRBJ1-5	-	CASSEPGSNQPQHF	TGTGCCAGCAGTGAACCAGGGAGCAATCAGCCCCAGCATTTT
TRBV10-3	TRBJ1-2	-	CAISEYQGTPNYGYTF	TGTGCCATCAGTGAGTACCAGGGGACCCCTAACTATGGCTACACCTTC
TRBV7-9	TRBJ1-2	TRBD1	CASSPWTGDYGYTF	TGTGCCAGCAGCCCCTGGACAGGGGACTATGGCTACACCTTC